The 4 T cell receptor beta chains in this list originate from one sample, sequenced in a study of human T cells and chemical hapten exposure. Using its own MiXCR run on the RACE reads, TCRdb lists one record per CDR3 protein. The sample lists some 50,000 distinct CDR3 sequences; approximately 9.3% were seen once. Time point noted: patch test 1, 2 weeks after DPC sensitization. Treatment given: therapeutic diphenylcyclopropenone sensitization with weekly scalp DPC. This specimen was whole blood, taken in connection with sensitization to the hapten diphenylcyclopropenone (DPC). These TCRs come from a middle-aged woman with alopecia areata. Some clones in this sample may be carry-over from other donors' samples.

This chain uses TRBV6-2 or TRBV6-3 with TRBJ2-7, with 14 bases lining up with TRBD2. The CDR3 sequence is 19 residues long. The germline V gene has CDR1 MNHEY and CDR2 SVGEGT. The V segment lost 0 bases and the J segment 3 bases; nucleotides outside the gene matches: 10. CDR3 amino acids: CASSYSLGLAGAFDYEQYF. CDR3 nucleotide sequence: TGTGCCAGCAGTTACTCGCTGGGACTAGCGGGGGCCTTTGACTACGAGCAGTACTTC.

This clonotype was counted many times. The V call is TRBV6-2 or TRBV6-3, the J call TRBJ2-1; tentatively, D is TRBD1 (7 bases). Trimming shortened V by 6 bases and J by 1 base, and 28 bases separated the two germline ends. Germline CDR1 and CDR2: MNHEY and SVGEGT. CDR3 length: 20 amino acids. This CDR3 reads CASRTEADRDETRSYNEQFF. Here the CDR3 DNA reads TGTGCCAGCAGAACCGAGGCCGACAGGGACGAGACTAGATCCTACAATGAGCAGTTCTTC.

In its sample, this clonotype was seen many times. This chain joins TRBV29-1 and TRBJ1-2, with 8 positions matching TRBD1. V shed 0 bases, J shed 2 bases, and the junction held 5 bases outside the gene matches. From germline, CDR1 is SQVTM and CDR2 ANQGSEA. The CDR3 runs 15 residues. The CDR3 here is CSVEDPGTGNYGYTF. In DNA form, the CDR3 reads TGCAGCGTTGAAGACCCCGGGACAGGAAACTATGGCTACACCTTC.

The genes are TRBV5-1 and TRBJ2-3, with D hard to call. This CDR3 spans 14 amino acids. Per germline, CDR1 SGHRS and CDR2 YFSETQ. Trimming shortened V by 5 bases and J by 0 bases, and 10 bases separated the two germline ends. CDR3 protein: CASSGYASTDTQYF. CDR3 sequence (DNA): TGCGCCAGCAGTGGGTACGCTAGCACAGATACGCAGTATTTT.